This note documents a single T cell receptor beta chain sequence. This clone was seen once. Its target antigen remains unknown. No base quality values were provided; no much bigger clone lies one nucleotide off. This sample was included in a study of blood T cell repertoires in COVID-19 (dated by TCRdb to about 2020). About the investigation overall: Samples covering the acute and convalescent phases of COVID-19 were provided by collaborators in the United States, Italy and Spain. The dataset comprised deeply sampled blood TCRbeta repertoires from subjects exposed to, actively infected with, or recovered from COVID-19. The samples were drawn from the first 160 participants of the ongoing ImmuneRACE study and from 950 to 1,500 subjects provided by 6 global collaborators. The material from the prospective study consisted of cDNA or gDNA derived from T cells, B-cell-depleted T cells, or PBMCs. HLA class I and class II types, where available, came from metadata supplied by the sample provider rather than from assay-based typing. Nearly every sample came with metadata listing a de-identified subject ID, COVID-19 status, age in years and sex. The repertoires were made available in a free public database intended to serve as a resource for research on the immune response to SARS-CoV-2. Results and caveats for the whole study, not just this receptor: The amount of clinical and demographic metadata varied by source and participant and was provided uncurated.

TCRbeta CDR3 regions were amplified from genomic DNA by means of the immunoSEQ Assay, a bias-controlled multiplex PCR. In the original analysis: Nucleated cell counts per sample were estimated from amplification of reference gene primers within the assay. Sequence reads were collapsed and filtered to measure the absolute abundance of every unique TCRbeta CDR3 rearrangement. For each sample, productive Simpson clonality was calculated by taking the square root of Simpson's diversity index across productive rearrangements. Drawn from immuneACCESS, this table holds only the in-frame rearrangements with V and J called that TCRdb kept. Clones are partly lost; checked studies trace under half to an unresolved V gene and leave the rest unexplained. The DNA was the basis for D and trimming; V, J and clone size are from that table. The sample table shows roughly 230,000 clones, and 80% to 90% are seen once. The ten largest clones add up to about 6.9% of the sample.

Enrolling through a virtual design, the prospective study's participants ranged in age from about 18 to 89 years and lived across roughly 23 United States geographic areas. In the prospective study, cohorts were assigned on the basis of participant-reported clinical history obtained from a screening survey and a study questionnaire. A participant counted as exposed if, within 2 weeks of entering the study, that participant had been in contact with someone who had a PCR-confirmed or clinician-diagnosed COVID-19 case. In the prospective study, mobile phlebotomists collected whole blood, serum and a nasopharyngeal or oropharyngeal swab from each participant. Prospective study participants could optionally give additional blood draws and questionnaires over an approximately 2-month period. Blood samples from the prospective study were shipped frozen or at room temperature prior to DNA extraction. V is cut back by 8 bases and J by 7 bases, with 6 bases in the junction unmatched. As encoded in the germline V gene, CDR1 is MDHEN while CDR2 is SYDVKM. Inclusive of the bounding cysteine and phenylalanine, the CDR3 is 12 residues long. Just CDR3 DNA is preserved here, 36 bases in frame from base 1.

The clonotype originates from a woman aged 45-65 years who had been exposed to COVID-19. The source material was PBMCs or T cells enriched from blood (not recorded which). The sequence joins TRBV28 to TRBJ2-3; TRBD2 aligns with 7 central bases. Read as DNA, the sequence is TGTGCCAGCTGTGGGGGGGGGAATACGCAGTATTTT. Its coded protein is CASCGGGNTQYF.